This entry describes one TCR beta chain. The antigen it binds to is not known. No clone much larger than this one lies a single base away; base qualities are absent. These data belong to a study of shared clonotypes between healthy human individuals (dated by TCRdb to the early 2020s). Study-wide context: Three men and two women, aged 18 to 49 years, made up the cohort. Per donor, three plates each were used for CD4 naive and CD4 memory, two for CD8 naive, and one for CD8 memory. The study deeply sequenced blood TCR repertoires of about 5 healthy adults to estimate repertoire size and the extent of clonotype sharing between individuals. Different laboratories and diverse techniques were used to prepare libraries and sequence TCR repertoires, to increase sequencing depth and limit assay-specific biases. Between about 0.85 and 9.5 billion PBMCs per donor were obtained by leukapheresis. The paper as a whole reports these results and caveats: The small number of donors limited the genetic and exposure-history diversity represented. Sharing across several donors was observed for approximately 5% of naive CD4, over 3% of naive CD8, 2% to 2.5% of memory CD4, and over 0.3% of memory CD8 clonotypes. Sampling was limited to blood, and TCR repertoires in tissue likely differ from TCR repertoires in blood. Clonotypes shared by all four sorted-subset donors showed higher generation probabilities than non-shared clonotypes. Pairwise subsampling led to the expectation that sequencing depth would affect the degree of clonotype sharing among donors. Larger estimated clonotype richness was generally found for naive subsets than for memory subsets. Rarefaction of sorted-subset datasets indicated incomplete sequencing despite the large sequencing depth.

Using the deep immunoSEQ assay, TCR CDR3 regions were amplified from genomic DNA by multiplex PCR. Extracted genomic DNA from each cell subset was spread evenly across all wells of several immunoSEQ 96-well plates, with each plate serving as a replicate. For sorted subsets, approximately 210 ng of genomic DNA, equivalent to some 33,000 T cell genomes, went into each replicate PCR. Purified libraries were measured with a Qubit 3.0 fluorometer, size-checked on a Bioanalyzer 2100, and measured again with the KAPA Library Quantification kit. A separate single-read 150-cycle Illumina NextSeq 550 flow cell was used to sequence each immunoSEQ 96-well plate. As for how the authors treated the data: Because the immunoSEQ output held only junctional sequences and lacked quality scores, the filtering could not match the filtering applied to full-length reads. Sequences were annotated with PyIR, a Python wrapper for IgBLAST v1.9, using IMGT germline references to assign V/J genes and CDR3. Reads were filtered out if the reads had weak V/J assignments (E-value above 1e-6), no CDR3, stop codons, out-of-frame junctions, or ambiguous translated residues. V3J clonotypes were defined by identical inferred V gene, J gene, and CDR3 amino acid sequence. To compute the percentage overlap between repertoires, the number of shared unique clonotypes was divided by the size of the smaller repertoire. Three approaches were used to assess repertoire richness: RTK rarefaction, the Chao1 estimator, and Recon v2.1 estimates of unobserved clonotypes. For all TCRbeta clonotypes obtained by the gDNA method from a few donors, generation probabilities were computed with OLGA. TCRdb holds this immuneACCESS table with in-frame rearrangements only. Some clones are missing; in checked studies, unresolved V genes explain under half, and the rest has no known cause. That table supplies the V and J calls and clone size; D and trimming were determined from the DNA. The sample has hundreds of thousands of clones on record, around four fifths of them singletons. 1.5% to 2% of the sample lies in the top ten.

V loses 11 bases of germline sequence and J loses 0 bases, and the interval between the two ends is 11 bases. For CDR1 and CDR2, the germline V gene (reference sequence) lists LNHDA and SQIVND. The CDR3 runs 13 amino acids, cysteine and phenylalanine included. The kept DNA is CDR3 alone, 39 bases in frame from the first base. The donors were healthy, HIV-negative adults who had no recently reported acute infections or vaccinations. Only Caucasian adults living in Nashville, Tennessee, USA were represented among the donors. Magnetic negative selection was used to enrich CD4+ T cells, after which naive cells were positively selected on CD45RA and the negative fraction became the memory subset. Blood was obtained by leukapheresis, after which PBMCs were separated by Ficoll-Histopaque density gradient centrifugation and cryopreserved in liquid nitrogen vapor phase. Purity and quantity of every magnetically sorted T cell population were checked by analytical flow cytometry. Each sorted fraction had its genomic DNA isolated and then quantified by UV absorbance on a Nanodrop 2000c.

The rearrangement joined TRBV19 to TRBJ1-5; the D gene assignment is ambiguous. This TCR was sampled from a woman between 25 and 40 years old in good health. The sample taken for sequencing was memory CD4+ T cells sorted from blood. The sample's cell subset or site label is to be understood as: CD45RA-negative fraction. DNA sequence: TGTGCCTCCCATCAGTATAGCAATCAGCCCCAGCATTTT. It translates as CASHQYSNQPQHF.